The present entry profiles one T cell receptor (beta chain) with its context. This may stem from a read error, because a much larger clone lies one nucleotide away. These data are taken from a study of T cells in Graves' hyperthyroidism and ophthalmopathy. Amplification yielded TCR beta CDR3 regions, with RNA transcripts as the source. Researchers ran a first-round RT-PCR on the TCR CDR3 using the HTBI primer set. TCRdb passed the multiplex PCR reads through MiXCR, listing each CDR3 protein once. The sample consists of about 600,000 distinct CDR3 sequences, 14% of them appearing once. CDR1 SQVTM and CDR2 ANQGSEA come from the germline V gene. CDR3 size: 14 residues. The germline V and J ends were trimmed by 1 base and 10 bases, with 17 bases remaining between them.

This receptor was obtained from a woman between 18 and 30 years old with Graves' ophthalmopathy. This sequence joins TRBV29-1 and TRBJ2-1; D might be TRBD1 (5 bases). Sequencing used blood. The CDR3 sequence: CSVEGMIQELEQFF. Here the CDR3 DNA reads TGCAGCGTTGAAGGTATGATACAGGAGCTAGAGCAGTTCTTC.